These 6 T cell receptor beta chains share one sample of origin, sequenced in a study of blood T cell repertoires in COVID-19. Measured with immunoSEQ multiplex PCR; TCRdb has only the in-frame clones, and not every one. The sample lists approximately 210,000 clones; about 84% were seen once. Sequenced input: PBMCs or T cells enriched from blood (not recorded which). The receptors here all came from a young man with acute COVID-19.

The gene calls are TRBV12-3 or TRBV12-4 and TRBJ1-6; D is ambiguous. Trimming took off 1 base at V and 7 bases at J, with 5 bases between the two ends. This CDR3 contains 13 residues. The CDR3 DNA is TGTGCCAGCAGTTTAGGGCGGAATTCACCCCTCCACTTT. Amino acid sequence: CASSLGRNSPLHF.

The genes are TRBV12-3 or TRBV12-4 and TRBJ1-1; TRBD1 is a possible D gene (6 bases). V was trimmed by 5 bases and J by 1 base, leaving 8 bases between them. This CDR3 region has 13 residues. The CDR3 sequence: CASSRGGNTEAFF. The CDR3 coding sequence is TGTGCCAGCAGTCGAGGGGGGAACACTGAAGCTTTCTTT.

J is TRBJ1-1 and V is TRBV3-1 (or the pseudogene TRBV3-2); D is uncertain. V lost 5 bases and J lost 5, with 12 bases in between. CDR3 size: 13 residues. Germline V gene lookup returns CDR1 LGHDT and CDR2 YNNKEL (reference sequence). This CDR3 reads CASSRIGGTEAFF. CDR3 nucleotides: TGTGCCAGCAGCAGAATTGGCGGGACTGAAGCTTTCTTT.

The V and J genes are TRBV11-2 and TRBJ1-1; tentative D call: TRBD1 (5 bases). Germline-derived CDR1 and CDR2 are SGHAT and FQNNGV. Deletions cut 4 bases from V and 4 bases from J, with 13 bases between. The CDR3 spans 14 residues. The CDR3 bases are TGTGCCAGCAGCTCGAACCTAGGGGTCACTGAAGCTTTCTTT. Protein: CASSSNLGVTEAFF.

DNA for the CDR3: TGTGCCACCAGCAGAAGCGGGGGTAACAATGAGCAGTTCTTC. Translated, it gives CATSRSGGNNEQFF. The chain uses TRBV15 and TRBJ2-1; 8 nucleotides align to TRBD2. With 2 bases clipped from V and 5 bases from J, the junction kept 2 bases outside the gene matches. CDR3 size: 14 residues. CDR1 and CDR2 from the germline V gene are LNHNV and YYDKDF (reference sequence).

The chain joins TRBV14 to TRBJ1-6; TRBD1 matches at 9 bases. CDR1 is SGHDN, CDR2 FVKESK, per germline. CDR3 length equals 15 residues. Unmatched junction bases numbered 7, after V lost 6 bases and J lost 7 bases. CDR3 amino acids: CASRIQGAGNSPLHF. CDR3 coding DNA: TGTGCCAGCAGGATACAGGGGGCAGGGAATTCACCCCTCCACTTT.